This TCR beta chain comes out of a study of response to subunit inactivated influenza vaccine. This clonotype was observed at least ten times. Its antigen is not identified. Study-wide points: Each seasonal flu vaccination may recruit only limited new T cells, authors suggested.

A single record per CDR3 protein comes from TCRdb applying MiXCR to the RT-PCR reads. The sample shows a few hundred thousand distinct CDR3 sequences, approximately 11% of them seen only once. V dropped 0 bases and J dropped 6; count of bases not matched to a gene: 5. The CDR3 has 15 residues. Germline lookup yields CDR1 SGHRS and CDR2 YFSETQ. The chain combines TRBV5-1 with TRBJ2-1; 8 nucleotides agree with TRBD2. The source was PBMCs from blood, collected 40 to 50 days after vaccination. The clonotype comes from a man aged 50 or older who received an inactivated influenza vaccine. In DNA form, the CDR3 reads TGCGCCAGCAGCTTGGGAGCGGGGGATTCCAATGAGCAGTTCTTC. Its translation is CASSLGAGDSNEQFF.